This T cell receptor (beta chain) comes out of a study of T-cell memory formation after mild COVID-19. Broader study findings: Contracting clones from day 15 to 85 showed balanced CD4/CD8; later expanders favored CD4+.

TCRdb redid the calling of the 5' RACE reads with MiXCR, one entry per CDR3 protein. The profile shows about 350,000 distinct CDR3 sequences, roughly 19% of them singletons. V lost 5 bases and J lost 4; bases outside the gene matches: 4. CDR1 is SGHTA, CDR2 FQGTGA, per germline. This CDR3 is built from 14 residues. This clonotype was counted a few times. Its antigen is still unknown. What was sequenced was PBMCs or a T cell subset sorted from them (not recorded which). The receptor's source is a man aged 18 to 30 who had mild COVID-19 (a few samples of this study predate the infection). Cell type and time point are not known. V gene TRBV7-3 combines with J gene TRBJ2-1; 8 positions agree with TRBD1. The chain's CDR3 is CASSDRGPYNEQFF. In DNA, the CDR3 is TGTGCCAGCAGCGACAGGGGACCGTACAATGAGCAGTTCTTC.